The 12 T cell receptor beta chains in this list originate from one sample, sequenced in a study of beta chain features in type 1 diabetes. Overall study results and limits: Significant though moderate, a shortening of TCRB CDR3s appeared in all four CD4+ subsets of Type 1 diabetes patients.

Since all of the isolated RNA was reverse transcribed, expressed TCRB transcripts were what got sequenced. Sequencing was performed with immunoSEQ multiplex PCR; in TCRdb, only in-frame clones are kept and a portion is missing. The sample lists about 660,000 clones, around 15% occurring once. The antigens of these receptors remain unknown. Specimen: naive CD4+ T cells from blood. Every receptor here comes from a man aged 18 to 29 with type 1 diabetes.

The rearrangement uses TRBV9 and TRBJ1-5; D is ambiguous. V dropped 0 bases and J dropped 6 bases, with 13 bases sitting between them. The germline CDR1 and CDR2 sequences are SGDLS and YYNGEE. There are 15 residues in the CDR3. CDR3: CASSVGEGFGQPQHF. The CDR3 DNA reads as TGTGCCAGCAGCGTAGGAGAAGGGTTTGGTCAGCCCCAGCATTTT.

The genes are TRBV7-9 and TRBJ2-5; 7 bases align to TRBD2. The CDR3 consists of 17 residues. V was clipped by 7 bases and J by 2 bases; unmatched bases: 16. The germline gives CDR1 SEHNR, CDR2 FQNEAQ (reference sequence). The CDR3 region is CASTQHGSGNAQETQYF. The DNA of the CDR3 is TGTGCCAGCACCCAGCATGGGAGCGGGAATGCTCAAGAGACCCAGTACTTC. Full variable domain (rest looked up from reference TRBV7-9 and TRBJ2-5): DTGVSQNPRHKITKRGQNVTFRCDPISEHNRLYWYRQTLGQGPEFLTYFQNEAQLEKSRLLSDRFSAERPKGSFSTLEIQRTEQGDSAMYLCASTQHGSGNAQETQYFGPGTRLLVL.

This clone was counted only a few times. The rearrangement links TRBV7-3 to TRBJ2-3, with D tentatively TRBD2 (5 bases). Between the trimmed V and J ends, which lost 3 bases and 2 bases, there was a span of 15 bases. This CDR3 has 16 residues. Germline V lookup: CDR1 SGHTA, CDR2 FQGTGA. CDR3 region: CASSLVAGGATDTQYF. For the CDR3, the DNA is TGTGCCAGCAGCTTGGTGGCAGGAGGAGCCACAGATACGCAGTATTTT.

As for this clone: The sample has other DNA sequences that encode this CDR3 too. The V and J genes are TRBV30 and TRBJ2-1; D remains unclear. This CDR3 has 11 residues. V was shortened by 2 bases and J by 4 bases, with 3 bases between the two germline ends. Germline CDR1 and CDR2: GTSNPN and SVGIG (reference sequence). As DNA, the CDR3 is TGTGCCTGGAGTCGGTACAATGAGCAGTTCTTC. Translating gives CAWSRYNEQFF.

V and J are TRBV2 and TRBJ2-5; 7 bases line up with TRBD2. The CDR3 spans 13 residues. With 11 bases clipped from V and 5 bases from J, the junction kept 11 bases outside the gene matches. Per germline, CDR1 SNHLY and CDR2 FYNNEI. CDR3 nucleotides: TGTGCCGGAAGCGGGACCGGGGCGGAGACCCAGTACTTC. It encodes CAGSGTGAETQYF.

This chain uses TRBV7-2 with TRBJ2-4; D not resolved. V was pared by 5 bases and J by 0 bases, with 8 bases between. Per the germline V gene, CDR1 is SGHTA and CDR2 is FQGNSA. This CDR3 has 14 residues. The CDR3 protein is CASSASGAKNIQYF. CDR3 bases: TGTGCCAGCAGCGCCTCGGGAGCCAAAAACATTCAGTACTTC.

This chain links TRBV2 with TRBJ2-1; D gene ambiguous. V dropped 6 bases and J dropped 9 bases, with 9 bases sitting between them. Germline CDR1 SNHLY, CDR2 FYNNEI. This CDR3 region has 11 residues. The CDR3 bases are TGTGCCAGCAGGCTAGTGGCTGAGCAGTTCTTC. The encoded protein is CASRLVAEQFF.

This clone came up a few times. The sample carries other DNA sequences with the same CDR3. The CDR3 here is CASSPDRGETQYF. The CDR3 DNA is TGTGCCAGCTCACCGGATAGGGGAGAGACCCAGTACTTC. The chain carries TRBV18 and TRBJ2-5; possible D gene TRBD1, 5 bases. Trimming pared 3 bases from V and 4 bases from J, leaving 9 bases between. This CDR3 is 13 amino acids long. Germline CDR1 is KGHSH and CDR2 is LQKENI.

This clone has only a few counts. This sequence joins TRBV7-8 and TRBJ2-7, with 8 bases identical to TRBD1. CDR3 length equals 14 residues. With 4 bases clipped from V and 2 bases from J, the junction kept 4 bases outside the gene matches. Germline CDR1 is SGHVS and CDR2 is FQNEAQ. The CDR3, as DNA: TGTGCCAGCAGCTCCCGACAGGGGCCCTACGAGCAGTACTTC. This encodes CASSSRQGPYEQYF.

The chain combines TRBV13 with TRBJ1-5; no firm D call. Germline CDR1 and CDR2: PRHDT and FYEKMQ (reference sequence). This CDR3 is built from 14 residues. The ends were cut back, 0 bases at V and 3 bases at J, with 6 bases in the middle. CDR3 amino acids: CASSLGAANQPQHF. The CDR3 DNA is TGTGCCAGCAGCTTAGGGGCAGCCAATCAGCCCCAGCATTTT.

This clone was seen a handful of times. Compared with germline, one end of the junction differs, possibly owing to a read error. The gene calls are TRBV7-9 and TRBJ2-7; 7 nucleotides agree with TRBD2. The CDR3 extends over 12 amino acids. Per the germline V gene, CDR1 is SEHNR and CDR2 is FQNEAQ (reference sequence). The CDR3, as DNA: TGTGCCAGCAGCTTAGACGAACGGACTAGAAACTTC. Amino acid sequence: CASSLDERTRNF.

A word on this clone: Other DNA sequences in the same sample also yield this CDR3. V gene TRBV7-2 combines with J gene TRBJ2-1; possible D gene TRBD2, 7 bases. Between the trimmed V and J ends, which lost 4 bases and 9 bases, there was a span of 10 bases. Germline V CDR1 and CDR2: SGHTA, FQGNSA. The CDR3 loop spans 12 amino acids. The CDR3 DNA sequence: TGTGCCAGCAGCTCAAGGGGGGGTGAGCAGTTCTTC. The encoded protein is CASSSRGGEQFF.